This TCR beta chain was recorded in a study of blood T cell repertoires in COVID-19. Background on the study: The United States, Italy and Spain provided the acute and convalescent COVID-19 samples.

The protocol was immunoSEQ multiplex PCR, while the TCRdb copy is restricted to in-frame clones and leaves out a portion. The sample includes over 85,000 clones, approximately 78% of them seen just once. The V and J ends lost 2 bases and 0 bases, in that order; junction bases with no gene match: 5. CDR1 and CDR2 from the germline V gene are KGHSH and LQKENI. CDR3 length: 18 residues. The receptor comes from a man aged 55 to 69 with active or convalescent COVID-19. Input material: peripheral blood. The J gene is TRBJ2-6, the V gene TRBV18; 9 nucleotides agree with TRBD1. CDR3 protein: CASSPNRGQGSGANVLTF. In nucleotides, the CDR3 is TGTGCCAGCTCACCAAACAGGGGACAGGGCTCTGGGGCCAACGTCCTGACTTTC.